This passage covers 8 T cell receptor beta chains from one sample sequenced in a study of Ad26.COV2.S vaccination and SARS-CoV-2 variants. Treatment given: roughly 19 received Ad26.COV2.S at low or high dose, single or two shots; about 5 received placebo; per-sample allocation not given. Sampling was done on day 63 after the first vaccine or placebo injection. Repertoires were generated with immunoSEQ multiplex PCR, while TCRdb's copy carries only in-frame clones and drops some. Seen here are 510,000 or so clones, about 83% observed once, and the top ten hold 13%. The source was peripheral blood, collected in a trial of Ad26.COV2.S vaccine versus placebo. These receptors all come from a person aged 18 to 59 who received the Ad26.COV2.S COVID-19 vaccine or a placebo.

This clone was picked up a small number of times. The chain joins TRBV28 to TRBJ1-5; D is perhaps TRBD1 (5 bases). Trimming cost V 3 bases and J 2 bases, with 14 bases left between them. The CDR3 length is 16 residues. Germline V gene data show CDR1 as MDHEN and CDR2 as SYDVKM. CDR3 coding DNA: TGTGCCAGCAGTTTGTTAGGGGTCGGGGGCAATCAGCCCCAGCATTTT. Its translation is CASSLLGVGGNQPQHF.

This clone appeared a single time. V and J are TRBV6-6 and TRBJ1-1; D is uncertain. This CDR3 has 15 amino acids. The V gene's germline CDR1 is MNHNY and CDR2 SVGAGI (reference sequence). The V end was cut by 6 bases, the J end by 0 bases, with 14 bases between. This CDR3 is CASSQIRLLNTEAFF. The CDR3 bases are TGTGCCAGCAGCCAAATACGGCTCCTGAACACTGAAGCTTTCTTT.

This clone was seen a few times. The CDR3: CASSLRDGYYGYTF. In nucleotides, the CDR3 is TGTGCCAGCAGTCTGCGGGACGGTTACTATGGCTACACCTTC. The chain uses TRBV28 and TRBJ1-2; perhaps TRBD1 as D (5 bases). V gave up 5 bases and J gave up 3 bases, with 13 bases separating them. This CDR3 comprises 14 residues. Germline V lookup: CDR1 MDHEN, CDR2 SYDVKM.

This chain joins TRBV11-2 and TRBJ1-3, with unresolved D. Germline V gene data show CDR1 as SGHAT and CDR2 as FQNNGV. The CDR3 extends over 15 amino acids. V dropped 5 bases and J dropped 2 bases, with 13 bases sitting between them. DNA for the CDR3: TGTGCCAGCAGCCCCCGGGGATGGCCTGGAAACACCATATATTTT. It codes for CASSPRGWPGNTIYF.

This chain connects TRBV13 to TRBJ2-3; D might be TRBD1 (5 bases). This CDR3 region has 16 residues. The germline V and J ends were trimmed by 5 bases and 2 bases, with 17 bases remaining between them. Germline assignment: CDR1 PRHDT and CDR2 FYEKMQ (reference sequence). The CDR3 spells CASSTFSRDFTDTQYF. The CDR3 nucleotides are TGTGCCAGCAGCACTTTTAGCAGGGATTTCACAGATACGCAGTATTTT. Combining the CDR3 with reference TRBV13 and TRBJ2-3 gives the whole variable domain AAGVIQSPRHLIKEKRETATLKCYPIPRHDTVYWYQQGPGQDPQFLISFYEKMQSDKGSIPDRFSAQQFSDYHSELNMSSLELGDSALYFCASSTFSRDFTDTQYFGPGTRLTVL.

This clone appeared a single time. The chain links TRBV5-8 to TRBJ2-3, with D possibly called TRBD1 or TRBD2 (6 bases each). V was cut by 8 bases and J by 6 bases, with 19 bases left in between. The germline CDR1 and CDR2 sequences are SGHTS and YDEGEE. The CDR3 extends over 14 amino acids. The CDR3 is CASTPFGGVDTQYF. CDR3 DNA: TGTGCCAGTACCCCCTTCGGGGGCGTGGATACGCAGTATTTT.

V usage is TRBV7-2 and J usage is TRBJ2-1, with D possibly matching TRBD2 (6 bases). CDR3 length equals 17 residues. The germline CDR1 and CDR2 sequences are SGHTA and FQGNSA. V lost 1 base and J 7 bases, leaving 20 bases between the germline ends. The CDR3 region has the DNA TGTGCCAGCAGCTTAGGTCGGGGGAGGTTTTTTGTAAATGAGCAGTTCTTC. Translated, it gives CASSLGRGRFFVNEQFF. Full variable domain (outside the CDR3, taken from reference TRBV7-2 and TRBJ2-1): GAGVSQSPSNKVTEKGKDVELRCDPISGHTALYWYRQSLGQGLEFLIYFQGNSAPDKSGLPSDRFSAERTGGSVSTLTIQRTQQEDSAVYLCASSLGRGRFFVNEQFFGPGTRLTVL.

The rearrangement links TRBV12-3 or TRBV12-4 to TRBJ1-1; D is unclear. The ends were cut back, 2 bases at V and 4 bases at J, with 8 bases in the middle. This CDR3 is 13 amino acids long. CDR3 residues: CASSLLPGTEAFF. Here the CDR3 DNA reads TGTGCCAGCAGTTTATTGCCGGGCACTGAAGCTTTCTTT.